This T cell receptor beta chain was sequenced for a study of cytomegalovirus exposure and HLA in healthy donors. Study-level information: When just under 400 donors were genotyped, 81% of them were found to fall in the Caucasian-associated ancestry cluster.

The study sampled nominally healthy donors, though unrecorded immune exposures were likely. As to this clone: The antigen remains undetermined.

The PCR employed 60 Vbeta primers together with 13 Jbeta primers. Clones were sequenced by immunoSEQ multiplex PCR, and TCRdb holds only the in-frame ones, with some missing. The table shows under 250,000 clones, with 76% occurring only once. CDR1 MGHRA and CDR2 YSYEKL come from the germline V gene. The CDR3 extends over 16 amino acids. With 4 bases removed from V and 4 bases from J, the gap between germline ends came to 17 bases. Notes on the study in general: Researchers reported in a later analysis that a missense DCLRE1C variant was tied to TCR beta V- and J-gene trimming. One later analysis reportedly identified an Asian-associated ancestry cluster that showed fewer N-insertions than the roughly 620-donor mean.

The chain carries TRBV4-1 and TRBJ1-5, with unresolved D. Sequencing was done on a sample of PBMCs. This TCR was sampled from a man younger than 35 in good health and CMV-seronegative. The CDR3 sequence is CASSLFVDPENQPQHF. CDR3 bases: TGCGCCAGCAGCCTCTTCGTCGACCCGGAGAATCAGCCCCAGCATTTT.